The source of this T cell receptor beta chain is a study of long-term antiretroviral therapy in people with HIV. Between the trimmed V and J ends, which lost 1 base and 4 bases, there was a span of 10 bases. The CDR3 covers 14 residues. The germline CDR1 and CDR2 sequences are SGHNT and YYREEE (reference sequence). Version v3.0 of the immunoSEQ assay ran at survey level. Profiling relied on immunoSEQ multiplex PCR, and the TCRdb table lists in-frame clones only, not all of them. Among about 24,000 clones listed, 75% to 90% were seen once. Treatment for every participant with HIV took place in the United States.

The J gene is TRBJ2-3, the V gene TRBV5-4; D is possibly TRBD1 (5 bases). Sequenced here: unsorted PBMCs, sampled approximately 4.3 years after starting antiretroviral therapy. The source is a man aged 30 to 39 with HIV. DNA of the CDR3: TGTGCCAGCAGCTTGCAACAGGCCTCAGATACGCAGTATTTT. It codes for CASSLQQASDTQYF.